This T cell receptor (beta chain) comes out of a study of shared T cell receptors in the human thymus. Sequenced by immunoSEQ multiplex PCR; TCRdb stores in-frame clones only, minus some. The sample has over 650,000 clones, around 87% seen once. CDR1 PRHDT and CDR2 FYEKMQ come from the germline V gene (reference sequence). The CDR3 contains 14 residues. The V end was cut by 5 bases, the J end by 4 bases, with 13 bases between. These data are also associated with another study on human thymus T cells. According to that study: Obtained as resections during corrective heart surgery, the thymus tissue was then studied. Usage of V and J genes appeared biased in thymic and blood repertoires.

The specimen was thymocytes. The chain is built from TRBV13 and TRBJ2-3, with D possibly being TRBD1 (6 bases). The receptor comes from a boy under three years old with a congenital heart defect. The CDR3 DNA reads as TGTGCCAGCAGCGCCCAGGGGTTCGCAGATACGCAGTATTTT. It yields the protein CASSAQGFADTQYF.